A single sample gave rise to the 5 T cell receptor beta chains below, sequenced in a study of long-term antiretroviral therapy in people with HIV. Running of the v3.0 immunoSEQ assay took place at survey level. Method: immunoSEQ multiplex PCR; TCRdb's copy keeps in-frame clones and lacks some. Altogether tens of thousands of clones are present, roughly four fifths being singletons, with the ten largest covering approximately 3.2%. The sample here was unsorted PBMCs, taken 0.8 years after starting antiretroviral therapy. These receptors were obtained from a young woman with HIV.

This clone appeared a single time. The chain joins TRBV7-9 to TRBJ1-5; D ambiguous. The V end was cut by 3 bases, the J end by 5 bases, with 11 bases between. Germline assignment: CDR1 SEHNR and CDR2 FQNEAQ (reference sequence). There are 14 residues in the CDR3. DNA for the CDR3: TGTGCCAGCAGCTTTATCGACGGGGATCAGCCCCAGCATTTT. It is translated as CASSFIDGDQPQHF. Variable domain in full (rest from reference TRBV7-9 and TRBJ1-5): DTGVSQNPRHKITKRGQNVTFRCDPISEHNRLYWYRQTLGQGPEFLTYFQNEAQLEKSRLLSDRFSAERPKGSFSTLEIQRTEQGDSAMYLCASSFIDGDQPQHFGDGTRLSIL.

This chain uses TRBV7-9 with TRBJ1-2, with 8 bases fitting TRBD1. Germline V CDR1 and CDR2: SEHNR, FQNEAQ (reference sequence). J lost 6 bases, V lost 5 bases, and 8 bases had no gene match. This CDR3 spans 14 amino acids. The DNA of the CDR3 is TGTGCCAGCAGCATACCGGACAGGGTGGATGGCTACACCTTC. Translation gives CASSIPDRVDGYTF.

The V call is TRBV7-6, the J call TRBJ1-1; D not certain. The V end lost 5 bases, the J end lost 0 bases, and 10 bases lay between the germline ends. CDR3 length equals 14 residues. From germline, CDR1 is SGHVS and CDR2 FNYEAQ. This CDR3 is CASSPLGMNTEAFF. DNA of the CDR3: TGTGCCAGCAGCCCCCTAGGAATGAACACTGAAGCTTTCTTT.

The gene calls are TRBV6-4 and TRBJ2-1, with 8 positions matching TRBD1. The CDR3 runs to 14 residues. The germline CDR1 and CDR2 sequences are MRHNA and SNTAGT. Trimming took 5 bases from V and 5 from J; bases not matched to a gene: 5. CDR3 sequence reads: CASSRDRTHNEQFF. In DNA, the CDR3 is TGTGCCAGCAGTCGGGACAGGACACACAATGAGCAGTTCTTC.

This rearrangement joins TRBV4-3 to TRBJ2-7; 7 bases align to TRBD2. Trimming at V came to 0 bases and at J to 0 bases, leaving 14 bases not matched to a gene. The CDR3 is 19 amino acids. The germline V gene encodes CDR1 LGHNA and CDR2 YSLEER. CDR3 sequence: CASSQDLGLAEPYSYEQYF. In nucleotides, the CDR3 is TGCGCCAGCAGCCAAGATCTCGGGCTAGCGGAACCTTACTCCTACGAGCAGTACTTC.